Listed below are T cell receptor beta chains from one sample, sequenced in a study of response to subunit inactivated influenza vaccine. TCRdb processed the RT-PCR reads anew with MiXCR; each CDR3 protein has one entry. Counted here are a few hundred thousand distinct CDR3 sequences, 14% occurring once; the ten biggest clones make up around 10%. Sequencing was performed on PBMCs from blood, taken roughly 12 days after vaccination. Source of these receptors: a man over 45 who received an inactivated influenza vaccine. Each CDR3 is given with its conserved first and last residue. A D gene is named only where the DNA matches it firmly. Size tells how often a clone was seen (once, few, many) or the class of an expanded clone, and some rows leave it out.

TRBV20-1,NA,TRBJ1-4,NA,CSASSPSKGEKLFF,TGCAGTGCTAGTTCCCCTAGCAAGGGAGAAAAACTGTTTTTT
TRBV6-2/TRBV6-3,TRBD2,TRBJ2-7,NA,CASSRTSGGEQYF,TGTGCCAGCAGCCGGACTAGCGGGGGTGAGCAGTACTTC
TRBV6-2/TRBV6-3,NA,TRBJ1-2,NA,CASRSPTYGYTF,TGTGCCAGCAGGTCACCAACCTATGGCTACACCTTC
TRBV11-2,NA,TRBJ2-7,few,CASSSRTESYEQYF,TGTGCCAGCAGCTCACGGACAGAGTCCTACGAGCAGTACTTC
TRBV28,TRBD2,TRBJ2-7,many,CASTSPRTSGSYEQYF,TGTGCCAGCACGTCGCCCCGGACTAGCGGGAGTTACGAGCAGTACTTC
TRBV28,TRBD1,TRBJ1-4,few,CASSPGTGFEKLFF,TGTGCCAGCAGCCCCGGGACAGGGTTTGAAAAACTGTTTTTT
TRBV6-1,NA,TRBJ1-5,NA,CASTPDGDNQPQHF,TGTGCCAGCACCCCTGACGGGGACAATCAGCCCCAGCATTTT
TRBV20-1,NA,TRBJ2-1,few,CSATAVSSYNEQFF,TGCAGTGCTACGGCGGTGAGCTCCTACAATGAGCAGTTCTTC
TRBV4-2,TRBD2,TRBJ2-3,many,CASSQDPGGLLLYF,TGTGCCAGCAGCCAAGATCCGGGAGGCCTTCTTCTGTATTTT
TRBV20-1,NA,TRBJ2-3,NA,CSATTRDTQSTDTQYF,TGCAGTGCAACCACCCGGGACACCCAAAGCACAGATACGCAGTATTTT
TRBV18,TRBD2,TRBJ2-1,few,CASSPLPSGPSRDEQFF,TGTGCCAGCTCACCTCTTCCTAGCGGACCATCCAGGGATGAGCAGTTCTTC
TRBV4-2,TRBD1,TRBJ2-5,few,CASSQERTGMGETQYF,TGTGCCAGCAGCCAAGAACGGACAGGGATGGGGGAGACCCAGTACTTC
TRBV29-1,TRBD2,TRBJ2-3,NA,CSVGRPSGGTDTQYF,TGCAGCGTTGGCAGACCTAGCGGGGGCACAGATACGCAGTATTTT
TRBV20-1,NA,TRBJ2-3,NA,CSAIKIGEDTQYF,TGCAGTGCTATAAAGATTGGGGAAGATACGCAGTATTTT
TRBV4-2,TRBD2,TRBJ2-7,NA,CASSQDLGTSGAPTRISQYF,TGTGCCAGCAGCCAAGATCTAGGGACTAGCGGGGCCCCTACGAGGATTTCTCAGTACTTC
TRBV6-1,NA,TRBJ1-1,NA,CASSRWGGTEAFF,TGTGCCAGCAGTCGTTGGGGGGGAACTGAAGCTTTCTTT
TRBV4-2,NA,TRBJ1-5,NA,CASSKSNQPQHF,TGTGCCAGCAGCAAAAGCAATCAGCCCCAGCATTTT
TRBV18,NA,TRBJ1-1,NA,CASSPPMGNTEAFF,TGTGCCAGCTCACCACCTATGGGGAACACTGAAGCTTTCTTT
TRBV7-9,NA,TRBJ1-1,NA,CASSSRTVMNTEAFF,TGTGCCAGCAGCTCTCGGACAGTTATGAACACTGAAGCTTTCTTT
TRBV2,NA,TRBJ2-5,few,CASQKAPEGQYF,TGTGCCAGCCAGAAAGCCCCGGAAGGCCAGTACTTC
TRBV6-2/TRBV6-3,NA,TRBJ2-3,few,CASSAHPGTDTQYF,TGTGCCAGCAGTGCCCATCCAGGGACAGATACGCAGTATTTT
TRBV7-8,TRBD2,TRBJ2-1,few,CAMKGEGRRNEQFF,TGTGCCATGAAAGGGGAGGGCCGGAGGAATGAGCAGTTCTTC
TRBV7-9,TRBD2,TRBJ2-1,few,CASSLTSGVNEQFF,TGTGCCAGCAGCTTGACTAGCGGGGTAAATGAGCAGTTCTTC
TRBV6-2/TRBV6-3,NA,TRBJ2-7,NA,CASSYFGSGYEQYF,TGTGCCAGCAGTTACTTTGGTTCCGGTTACGAGCAGTACTTC